This TCR beta chain is drawn from a study of blood T cell repertoires in COVID-19. Study in general: Sources were T cells, B-cell-depleted T cells, or PBMCs; the material itself was cDNA or gDNA.

V lost 6 bases, J lost 5 bases, and 13 bases lay in between. The CDR3 is 13 amino acids. In germline, CDR1 is SGHNT, CDR2 YENEEA. Repertoires were generated with immunoSEQ multiplex PCR, while TCRdb's copy carries only in-frame clones and drops some. The repertoire includes under 75,000 clones, around 85% of them detected once, and around 6% sits in the top ten. Specimen: peripheral blood. The V and J genes are TRBV11-3 and TRBJ2-5; a weak D match, TRBD2 (6 bases). This sequence originates from an older woman with acute or convalescent COVID-19. CDR3 protein: CASRSGVGETQYF. CDR3 coding DNA: TGTGCCAGCAGGTCGGGGGTTGGGGAGACCCAGTACTTC. Variable domain in full (rest from reference TRBV11-3 and TRBJ2-5): EAGVVQSPRYKIIEKKQPVAFWCNPISGHNTLYWYLQNLGQGPELLIRYENEEAVDDSQLPKDRFSAERLKGVDSTLKIQPAELGDSAVYLCASRSGVGETQYFGPGTRLLVL.